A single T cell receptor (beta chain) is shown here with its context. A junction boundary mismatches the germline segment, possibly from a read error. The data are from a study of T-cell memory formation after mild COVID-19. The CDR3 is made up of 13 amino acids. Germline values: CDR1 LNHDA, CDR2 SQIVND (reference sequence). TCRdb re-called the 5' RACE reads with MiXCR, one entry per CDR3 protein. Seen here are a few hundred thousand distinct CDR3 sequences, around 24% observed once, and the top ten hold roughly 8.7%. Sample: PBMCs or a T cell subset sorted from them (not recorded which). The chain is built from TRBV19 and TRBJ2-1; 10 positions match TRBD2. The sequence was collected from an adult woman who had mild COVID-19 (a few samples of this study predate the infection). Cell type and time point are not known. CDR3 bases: TGTGCCAGTAAAAGGACTAGCGGCAACGAGCAGTTATTC. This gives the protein CASKRTSGNEQLF.